This TCR beta chain was sequenced in a study of blood T cell repertoires in COVID-19. The wider study: The samples span acute and convalescent COVID-19 from the United States, Italy and Spain.

The V end lost 2 bases, the J end lost 8 bases, and 9 bases lay between the germline ends. The CDR3 is made up of 13 amino acids. CDR1 and CDR2 (germline): SGHTA, FQGNSA. Study processing details: Estimates of nucleated cell counts were drawn from the amplification of reference gene primers. The assay was immunoSEQ multiplex PCR, and TCRdb's table has in-frame clones only and misses some. V, J and clone size were drawn from that table, and D and trimming were deduced from the DNA. The table has 300,000 to 450,000 clones, over 65% seen once; the top ten hold under 1.2%. The source of this sequence is a human donor with acute or convalescent COVID-19. The donor label of this sample is uncertain. What was sequenced was peripheral blood. The chain has TRBV7-2 and TRBJ1-4; D unclear. CDR3 amino acids: CASSLLMREKLFF. In DNA, the CDR3 is TGTGCCAGCAGCTTATTGATGCGCGAAAAACTGTTTTTT. Based on the CDR3 plus reference TRBV7-2 and TRBJ1-4, the full variable domain is GAGVSQSPSNKVTEKGKDVELRCDPISGHTALYWYRQSLGQGLEFLIYFQGNSAPDKSGLPSDRFSAERTGGSVSTLTIQRTQQEDSAVYLCASSLLMREKLFFGSGTQLSVL.